This paragraph covers one T cell receptor (beta chain) sequence. The entry originates in a study of glioma-infiltrating T cells after dendritic cell vaccination. The time point here: after dendritic cell vaccination, including at tumor progression/relapse. All glioblastoma patients lacked an isocitrate dehydrogenase mutation. The ends lost 3 bases at V and 6 bases at J; junction bases unmatched: 14. Germline CDR1 and CDR2: SGHRS and YFSETQ. This CDR3 is 16 amino acids long. Primers: 60 V beta forward and 13 J beta reverse. Here immunoSEQ multiplex PCR was the method, and the copy in TCRdb shows in-frame clones only, minus some. The table includes about 90,000 clones, about four fifths detected once.

The TCR was taken from a human donor with glioblastoma. The sample here was blood, taken after dendritic cell vaccination. The chain joins TRBV5-1 to TRBJ1-2; 7 nucleotides agree with TRBD1. The CDR3 sequence: CASSYYRGGGKNGYTF. CDR3 nucleotide sequence: TGCGCCAGCAGCTATTACAGGGGTGGTGGAAAAAATGGCTACACCTTC.